The rows below give T cell receptor beta chains drawn from one sample of a study of blood T cell repertoires in COVID-19. Sequencing was performed with immunoSEQ multiplex PCR; in TCRdb, only in-frame clones are kept and a portion is missing. Of 85,000 to 120,000 clones in the sample, over 85% were seen once. The source material was peripheral blood. These receptors were obtained from a woman aged 45 to 65 with COVID-19, enrolled during active disease. The CDR3 runs from the conserved cysteine through the conserved F or W. The order of the fields is V gene, clone size, D gene, J gene, CDR3 DNA, CDR3 protein. D genes are given only for firm matches. The size entry is marked missing in some rows and otherwise reads once, few, many or a size class.

TRBV2,once,.,TRBJ1-1,TGTGCCAGCAGGACGGGAACTGAAGCTTTCTTT,CASRTGTEAFF
TRBV7-2,.,TRBD1,TRBJ1-6,TGTGCCAGCAGCTTCCGACAGGGGGCGCGTTATAATTCACCCCTCCACTTT,CASSFRQGARYNSPLHF
TRBV5-5,.,TRBD1,TRBJ2-2,TGTGCCAGCAGCTCGACAGGGACGAACACCGGGGAGCTGTTTTTT,CASSSTGTNTGELFF
TRBV13,.,TRBD1,TRBJ1-6,TGTGCCAGCAGCCTAAGACAGGGGGTTCTAAATTCACCCCTCCACTTT,CASSLRQGVLNSPLHF
TRBV30,.,TRBD1,TRBJ1-2,TGTGCCTGGAGTGTGAAGGGGGCCCGAGGGTATGGCTACACCTTC,CAWSVKGARGYGYTF
TRBV11-2,.,.,TRBJ1-2,TGTGCCAGCAGCTCCGGGGACTATGGCTACACCTTC,CASSSGDYGYTF
TRBV7-2,.,.,TRBJ2-2,TGTGCCAGCAGTCAACCGCAGGGTTCTACCGGGGAGCTGTTTTTT,CASSQPQGSTGELFF
TRBV4-1,.,.,TRBJ1-1,TGCGCCAGCAGCTTACGCGGCGTAGAAGCTTTCTTT,CASSLRGVEAFF
TRBV19,.,.,TRBJ2-2,TGTGCCAGTAGCCCCTTTAGGAACACCGGGGAGCTGTTTTTT,CASSPFRNTGELFF
TRBV5-6,.,.,TRBJ2-3,TGTGCCAGCAGCCCTCTTCTTACAGATACGCAGTATTTT,CASSPLLTDTQYF
TRBV12-3/TRBV12-4,.,.,TRBJ2-7,TGTGCCAGCACCAAAGGGGGAGGGGGCGAGCAGTACTTC,CASTKGGGGEQYF
TRBV19,.,.,TRBJ2-5,TGTGCCAGTAGTACAGGGAATAAACAAGAGACCCAGTACTTC,CASSTGNKQETQYF
TRBV7-8,.,TRBD1,TRBJ1-5,TGTGCCAGCAGCTTAACGCGATTTTTCCCAGGGGGTGCGATATATAGCAATCAGCCCCAGCATTTT,CASSLTRFFPGGAIYSNQPQHF
TRBV7-2,once,.,TRBJ2-3,TGTGCCAGCAGCCTCTTCGGGGCAGATACGCAGTATTTT,CASSLFGADTQYF
TRBV9,.,.,TRBJ2-2,TGTGCCAGCAGCGTAGTAGACAGTACGACCGGGGAGCTGTTTTTT,CASSVVDSTTGELFF
TRBV15,.,.,TRBJ2-7,TGTGCCACCAGCAGAGATCCAACAGGGCTCTACGAGCAGTACTTC,CATSRDPTGLYEQYF
TRBV5-6,.,TRBD1,TRBJ2-1,TGTGCCAGCACCCCGGGACAGGGCTACAATGAGCAGTTCTTC,CASTPGQGYNEQFF
TRBV11-2,.,.,TRBJ2-2,TGTGCCAGCATGGGGGAGGCCGGGGAGCTGTTTTTT,CASMGEAGELFF
TRBV5-8,.,TRBD2,TRBJ2-3,TGTGCCAGCAGTTTCGAGCGGGGGGGCACAGATACGCAGTATTTT,CASSFERGGTDTQYF
TRBV6-5,.,.,TRBJ2-1,TGTGCCAGCAGTTACTTTGCGGACTCCTACAATGAGCAGTTCTTC,CASSYFADSYNEQFF
TRBV6-2/TRBV6-3,.,TRBD2,TRBJ2-2,TGTGCCAGCAGCCCTACCTCGGGACTAGCGCTTAACACCGGGGAGCTGTTTTTT,CASSPTSGLALNTGELFF
TRBV18,.,.,TRBJ1-6,TGTGCCAGCTCACATCAGGCGCGCAGTTTGGTTGGATCCTCACACTCACCCCTCCACTTT,CASSHQARSLVGSSHSPLHF
TRBV4-3,.,.,TRBJ1-1,TGCGCCAGCAGCCAAGAAGAGGGTGGGGACACTGAAGCTTTCTTT,CASSQEEGGDTEAFF
TRBV7-2,.,TRBD1,TRBJ1-3,TGTGCCAGCAGCCCGACAGGGTCGACCTCTGGAAACACCATATATTTT,CASSPTGSTSGNTIYF
TRBV6-5,.,TRBD1,TRBJ2-4,TGTGCCAGCAGCTCCGGGACAGGGGCCAAAAACATTCAGTACTTC,CASSSGTGAKNIQYF
TRBV19,.,.,TRBJ1-1,TGTGCCAGTAGTATAGATCTGACACCCATCATGAACACTGAAGCTTTCTTT,CASSIDLTPIMNTEAFF
TRBV7-6,.,.,TRBJ1-6,TGTGCCAGCAGCTTACAGGAGGGAGCCAATTCACCCCTCCACTTT,CASSLQEGANSPLHF
TRBV5-5,.,TRBD1,TRBJ2-3,TGTGCCAGCAGCTTTCCCGGGACAGAGGGAAACTGGGCATTCACAGATACGCAGTATTTT,CASSFPGTEGNWAFTDTQYF
TRBV5-1,.,.,TRBJ2-4,TGCGCCAGCAGCTTTGGACAGAACGCACTAGCCAAAAACATTCAGTACTTC,CASSFGQNALAKNIQYF
TRBV6-2/TRBV6-3,.,TRBD1,TRBJ1-2,TGTGCCAGCAGTTTGACAGGGGGCGATGGCTACACCTTC,CASSLTGGDGYTF
TRBV7-2,.,.,TRBJ1-3,TGTGCCAGCAGCTTTGGAGAGGCTGGAAACACCATATATTTT,CASSFGEAGNTIYF